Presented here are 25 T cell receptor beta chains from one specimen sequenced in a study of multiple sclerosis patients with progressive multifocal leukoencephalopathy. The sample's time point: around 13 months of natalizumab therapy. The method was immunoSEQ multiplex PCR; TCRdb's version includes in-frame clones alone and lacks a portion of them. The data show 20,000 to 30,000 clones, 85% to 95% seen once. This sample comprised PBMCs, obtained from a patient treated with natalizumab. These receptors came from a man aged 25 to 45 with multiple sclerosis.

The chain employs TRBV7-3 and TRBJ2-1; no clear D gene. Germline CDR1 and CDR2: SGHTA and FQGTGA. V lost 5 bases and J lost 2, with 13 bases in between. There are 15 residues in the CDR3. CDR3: CASSPSKEPYNEQFF. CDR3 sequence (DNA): TGTGCCAGCAGCCCCTCCAAGGAGCCCTACAATGAGCAGTTCTTC.

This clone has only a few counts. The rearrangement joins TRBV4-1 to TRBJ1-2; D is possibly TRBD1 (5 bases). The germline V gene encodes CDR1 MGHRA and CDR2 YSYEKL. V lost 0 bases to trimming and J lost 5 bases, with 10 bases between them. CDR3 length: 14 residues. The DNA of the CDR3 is TGCGCCAGCAGCCAAGATCAGGGTAATTATGGCTACACCTTC. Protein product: CASSQDQGNYGYTF.

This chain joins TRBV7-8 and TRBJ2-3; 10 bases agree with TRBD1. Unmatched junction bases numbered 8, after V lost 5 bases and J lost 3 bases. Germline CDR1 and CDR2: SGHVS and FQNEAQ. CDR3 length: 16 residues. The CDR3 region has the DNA TGTGCCAGCAGCGGCTGGGACAGGGGAGGAACAGATACGCAGTATTTT. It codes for CASSGWDRGGTDTQYF.

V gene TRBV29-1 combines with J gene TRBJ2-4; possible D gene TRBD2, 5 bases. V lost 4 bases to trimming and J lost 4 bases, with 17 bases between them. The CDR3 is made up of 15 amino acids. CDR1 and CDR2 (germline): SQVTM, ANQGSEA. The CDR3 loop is CSVATTGIRKNIQYF. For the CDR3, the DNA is TGCAGCGTTGCAACCACGGGGATACGAAAAAACATTCAGTACTTC.

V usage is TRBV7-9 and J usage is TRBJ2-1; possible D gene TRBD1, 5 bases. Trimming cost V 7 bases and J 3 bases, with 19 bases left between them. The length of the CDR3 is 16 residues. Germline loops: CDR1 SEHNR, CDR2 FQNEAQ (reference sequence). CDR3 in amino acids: CASTPPGLGFYNEQFF. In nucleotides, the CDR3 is TGTGCCAGCACCCCGCCAGGGCTAGGGTTCTACAATGAGCAGTTCTTC.

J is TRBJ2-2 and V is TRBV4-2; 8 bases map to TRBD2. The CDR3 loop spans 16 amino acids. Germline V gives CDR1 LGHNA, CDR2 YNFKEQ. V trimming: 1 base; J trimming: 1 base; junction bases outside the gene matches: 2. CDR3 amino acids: CASSQAGGLNTGELFF. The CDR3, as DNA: TGTGCCAGCAGCCAAGCGGGAGGGCTGAACACCGGGGAGCTGTTTTTT.

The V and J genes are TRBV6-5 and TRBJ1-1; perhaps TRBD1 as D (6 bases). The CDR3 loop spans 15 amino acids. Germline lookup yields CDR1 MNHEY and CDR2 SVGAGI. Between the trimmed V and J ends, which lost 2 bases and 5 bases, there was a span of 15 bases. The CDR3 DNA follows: TGTGCCAGCAGTTACGAACAGGGACCCTGGACTGAAGCTTTCTTT. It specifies CASSYEQGPWTEAFF.

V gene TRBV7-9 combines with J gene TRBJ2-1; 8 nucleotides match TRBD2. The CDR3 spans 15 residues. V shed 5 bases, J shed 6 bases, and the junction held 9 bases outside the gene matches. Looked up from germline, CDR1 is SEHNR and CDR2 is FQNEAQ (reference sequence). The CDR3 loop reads CASSHSAGARNEQFF. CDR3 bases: TGTGCCAGCAGCCATTCAGCGGGAGCCCGCAATGAGCAGTTCTTC.

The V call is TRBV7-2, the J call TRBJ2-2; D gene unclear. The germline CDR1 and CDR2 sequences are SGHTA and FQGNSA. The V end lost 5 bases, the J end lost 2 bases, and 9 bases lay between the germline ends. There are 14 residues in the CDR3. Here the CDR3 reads CASSTQRNTGELFF. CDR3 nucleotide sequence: TGTGCCAGCAGCACACAGAGAAACACCGGGGAGCTGTTTTTT.

The CDR3 DNA is TGTGCCAGCAGCTTGGGCGAGGGGGCTTTAGAAAAACTGTTTTTT. Translated: CASSLGEGALEKLFF. V gene TRBV5-4 combines with J gene TRBJ1-4; 7 bases map to TRBD1. Trimming removed 0 bases from V and 8 bases from J; junction bases left unmatched: 7. The CDR3 is 15 amino acids. Germline CDR1 is SGHNT and CDR2 is YYREEE (reference sequence). Filled out from reference TRBV5-4 and TRBJ1-4, the complete variable domain reads ETGVTQSPTHLIKTRGQQVTLRCSSQSGHNTVSWYQQALGQGPQFIFQYYREEENGRGNFPPRFSGLQFPNYSSELNVNALELDDSALYLCASSLGEGALEKLFFGSGTQLSVL.

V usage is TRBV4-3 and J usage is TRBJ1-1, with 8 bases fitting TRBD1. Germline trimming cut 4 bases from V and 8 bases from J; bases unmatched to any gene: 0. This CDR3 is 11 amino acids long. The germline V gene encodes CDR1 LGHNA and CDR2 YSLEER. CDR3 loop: CASSRTGEAFF. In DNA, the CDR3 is TGCGCCAGCAGCCGGACAGGGGAAGCTTTCTTT.

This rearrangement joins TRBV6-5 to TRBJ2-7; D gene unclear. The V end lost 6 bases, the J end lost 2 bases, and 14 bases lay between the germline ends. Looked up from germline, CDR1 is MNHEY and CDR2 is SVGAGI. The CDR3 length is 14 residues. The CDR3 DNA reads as TGTGCCAGCAGCCCTCCCCGACGGGCCTACGAGCAGTACTTC. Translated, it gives CASSPPRRAYEQYF.

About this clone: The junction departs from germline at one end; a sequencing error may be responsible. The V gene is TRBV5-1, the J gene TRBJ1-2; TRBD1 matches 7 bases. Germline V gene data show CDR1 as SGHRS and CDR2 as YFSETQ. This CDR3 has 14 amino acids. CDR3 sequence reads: CASSLGQTDYGYTF. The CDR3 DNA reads TGCGCCAGCAGTTTGGGACAGACCGATTATGGCTACACCTTC.

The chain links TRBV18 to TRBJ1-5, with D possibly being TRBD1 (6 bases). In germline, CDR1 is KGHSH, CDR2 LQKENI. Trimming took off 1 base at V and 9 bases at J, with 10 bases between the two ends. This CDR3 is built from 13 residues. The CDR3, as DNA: TGTGCCAGCTCACCACGCCGGGACATGCCCCAGCATTTT. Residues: CASSPRRDMPQHF.

For the CDR3, the DNA is TGTGCCAGCAGCGTTGGTTTGGGGCAGGGAGAAGAGACCCAGTACTTC. Translation gives CASSVGLGQGEETQYF. This chain joins TRBV9 and TRBJ2-5; D possibly uses TRBD1 or TRBD2 (5 bases each). This CDR3 is 16 amino acids long. Between the trimmed V and J ends, which lost 2 bases and 3 bases, there was a span of 17 bases. From germline, CDR1 is SGDLS and CDR2 YYNGEE.

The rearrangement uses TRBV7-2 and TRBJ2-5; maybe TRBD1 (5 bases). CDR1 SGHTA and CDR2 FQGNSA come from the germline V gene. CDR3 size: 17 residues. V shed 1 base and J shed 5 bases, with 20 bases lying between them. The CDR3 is CASSLGLRSGLRETQYF. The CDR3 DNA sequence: TGTGCCAGCAGCTTAGGTCTACGGTCAGGGTTACGCGAGACCCAGTACTTC.

The CDR3 sequence: CASSQEGGQYLYGYTF. The CDR3 region has the DNA TGCGCCAGCAGCCAAGAAGGCGGGCAGTACCTCTATGGCTACACCTTC. V is TRBV4-3 and J is TRBJ1-2; D not certain. V lost 0 bases and J lost 4, with 15 bases in between. The V gene's germline CDR1 is LGHNA and CDR2 YSLEER. The CDR3 is 16 amino acids.

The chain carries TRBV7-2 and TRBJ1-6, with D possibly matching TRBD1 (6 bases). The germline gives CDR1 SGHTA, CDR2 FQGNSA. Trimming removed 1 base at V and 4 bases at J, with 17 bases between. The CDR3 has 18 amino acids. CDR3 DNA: TGTGCCAGCAGCTTAGTAACAGGGACTATTGAGTATAATTCACCCCTCCACTTT. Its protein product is CASSLVTGTIEYNSPLHF.

The CDR3 sequence: CSASYPNENEQFF. The CDR3 region has the DNA TGCAGCGCCTCATATCCTAATGAGAATGAGCAGTTCTTC. The chain joins TRBV29-1 to TRBJ2-1; D remains unclear. V gave up 7 bases and J gave up 7 bases, with 17 bases separating them. The CDR3 is made up of 13 amino acids. CDR1 and CDR2 (germline): SQVTM, ANQGSEA.

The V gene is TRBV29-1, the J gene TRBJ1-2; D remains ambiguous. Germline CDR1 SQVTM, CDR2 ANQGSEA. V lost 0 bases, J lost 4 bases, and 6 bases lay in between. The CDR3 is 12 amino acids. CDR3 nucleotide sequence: TGCAGCGTTGAAGACAGAGTCTATGGCTACACCTTC. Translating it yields CSVEDRVYGYTF. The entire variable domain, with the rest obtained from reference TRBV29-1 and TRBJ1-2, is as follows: SAVISQKPSRDICQRGTSLTIQCQVDSQVTMMFWYRQQPGQSLTLIATANQGSEATYESGFVIDKFPISRPNLTFSTLTVSNMSPEDSSIYLCSVEDRVYGYTFGSGTRLTVV.

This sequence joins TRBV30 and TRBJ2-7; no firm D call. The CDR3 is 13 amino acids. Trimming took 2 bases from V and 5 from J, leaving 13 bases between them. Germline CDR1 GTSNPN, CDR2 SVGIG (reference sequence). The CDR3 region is CAWSWTGRDEQYF. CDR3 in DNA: TGTGCCTGGAGTTGGACGGGCCGAGACGAGCAGTACTTC.

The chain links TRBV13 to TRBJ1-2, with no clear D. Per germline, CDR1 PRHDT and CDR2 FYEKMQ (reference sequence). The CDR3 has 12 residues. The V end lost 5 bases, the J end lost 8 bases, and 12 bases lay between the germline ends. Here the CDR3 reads CASSPLKEGYTF. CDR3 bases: TGTGCCAGCAGCCCTTTAAAAGAAGGCTACACCTTC.

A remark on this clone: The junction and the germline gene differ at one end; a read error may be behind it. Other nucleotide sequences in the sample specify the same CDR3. This CDR3 is CASSESVAGVDEQFF. In DNA form, the CDR3 reads TGCGCCAGCAGTGAATCGGTAGCGGGGGTGGATGAGCAGTTCTTC. The chain combines TRBV2 with TRBJ2-1; 9 nucleotides match TRBD2. From germline, CDR1 is SNHLY and CDR2 FYNNEI. The CDR3 spans 15 residues.

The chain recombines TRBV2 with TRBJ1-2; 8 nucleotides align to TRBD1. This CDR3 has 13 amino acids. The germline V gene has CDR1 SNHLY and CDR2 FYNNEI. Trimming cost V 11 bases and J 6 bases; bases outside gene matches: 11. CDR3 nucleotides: TGTGCCCGATTTCGGACAGGGAATAATGGCTACACCTTC. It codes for CARFRTGNNGYTF.

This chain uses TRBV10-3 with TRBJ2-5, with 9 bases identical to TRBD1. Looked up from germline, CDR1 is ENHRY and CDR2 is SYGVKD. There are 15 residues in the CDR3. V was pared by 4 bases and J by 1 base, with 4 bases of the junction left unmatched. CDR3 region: CAISVGTGSQETQYF. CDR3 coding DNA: TGTGCCATCAGTGTTGGGACAGGGTCCCAAGAGACCCAGTACTTC.